This T cell receptor (beta chain) was recovered during a study of OX40 agonist ivuxolimab in advanced cancers. Study at large: Cancers in dose escalation were hepatocellular, melanoma, renal cell and head and neck. The study's findings and limits: CD4+ and CD8+ T cells in blood underwent clonal expansion by week 6 at 0.1 to 3.0 mg/kg. The antigens recognized by the expanded peripheral T cells, that is their antigen specificity, were not determined.

The CDR3 length is 17 residues. The germline CDR1 and CDR2 sequences are SGHVS and FQNEAQ. J lost 5 bases, V lost 4 bases, and 14 bases had no gene match. Notes on this clone: Its antigen is not known.

Here immunoSEQ multiplex PCR was the method, and the copy in TCRdb shows in-frame clones only, minus some. The table shows some 94,000 clones, with 92% occurring only once. The sequenced sample was CD4+ or CD8+ T cells sorted from blood, obtained in a trial of the OX40 agonist ivuxolimab. The chain has TRBV7-8 and TRBJ2-3, with 8 bases that match TRBD2. This TCR was sampled from an adult with an advanced solid tumor such as melanoma, head and neck, liver or kidney cancer. The CDR3 nucleotides read TGTGCCAGCAGCTCGCTGGCGGGGGGAGGGTCCGAAGATACGCAGTATTTT. Amino acid sequence: CASSSLAGGGSEDTQYF. Using reference TRBV7-8 and TRBJ2-3 for the parts outside the CDR3, the full variable domain is GAGVSQSPRYKVAKRGQDVALRCDPISGHVSLFWYQQALGQGPEFLTYFQNEAQLDKSGLPSDRFFAERPEGSVSTLKIQRTQQEDSAVYLCASSSLAGGGSEDTQYFGPGTRLTVL.